This T cell receptor beta chain appears in the sequencing data of a study of Tregs in tolerant kidney transplant recipients (dated by TCRdb to the late 2010s). About the investigation overall: The study used TCRbeta sequencing to identify donor-specific regulatory T cells before combined kidney and bone marrow transplantation, then tracked those cells after transplant. Several methods of expanding Tregs specific for an allogeneic donor were compared by TCRbeta repertoire sequencing in a few healthy controls.

Genomic DNA was extracted from sorted cells with the QIAGEN DNeasy Blood and Tissue Kit for TCRbeta CDR3 sequencing. Through immunoSEQ, high-throughput TCRbeta CDR3 sequencing was done commercially, including PCR amplification with internal controls and bias correction. From the authors' description of their analysis: Unique productive TCRbeta sequences were defined by CDR3 nucleotide sequence when primers matched and otherwise by CDR3 amino acid sequence together with Vbeta and Jbeta genes. To correct sorting error, sequences shared between sorted populations at a frequency ratio of 2:1 or less were removed; the rest were assigned to the higher population. A sequence counted as donor-reactive if, in CFSE-low cells, the sequence had a frequency of at least 0.01% and was expanded at least 5-fold compared with unstimulated cells. Jensen-Shannon divergence calculated on the top 100 TCRbeta sequences ranked by frequency was used to measure repertoire divergence. When a sample had multiple sequencing runs, each run was corrected for sorting error separately and the runs were then pooled. TCRdb carries this immuneACCESS record with in-frame sequences only. Its versions omit some clonotypes, under half of them owing to an unresolved V gene in the studies checked, with the rest unexplained. That table furnishes V, J and clone size, whereas the DNA furnished D and trimming. This sample holds around 50,000 clones; around 88% were observed only once. The ten largest clonotypes hold around 5.5% of the sample.

Thawed PBMCs were FACS-sorted into unstimulated Tregs (CD4+CD25+CD127-), CD4+ non-Tregs (CD4+CD25-), CD4 cells and CD8 cells. Healthy control blood was obtained either as purchased buffy coats or from healthy volunteers. Healthy control blood was separated into PBMCs by Ficoll density gradient and cryopreserved, and patient PBMCs were collected both before and after transplant. Measured from the cysteine to the phenylalanine, the CDR3 is 14 residues long. Just CDR3 DNA is preserved here, 42 bases in frame from base 1. V lost 2 bases and J lost 0 bases; the stretch between them is 8 bases long. According to the germline V gene, CDR1 reads MGHRA and CDR2 reads YSYEKL. A remark on this clone: Its antigen target is currently unknown. The sample holds no much larger clone one base away, and base qualities are not on file.

The study at large found these results: Biological reproducibility was not directly assessed, although technical replication error appeared to be minimal. Expanding Tregs with activated donor B cells appeared to identify the most biologically relevant and donor-specific TCRbeta repertoire. The study was limited by small patient numbers, and the findings need validation in larger populations and under other immunosuppression protocols.

Material for sequencing was CD4+ T cells from blood. The chain links TRBV4-1 with TRBJ2-7; the D gene identity is not certain. This TCR was sampled from a human donor in good health. The CDR3 reads as follows: CASSQPQVSYEQYF. The DNA sequence follows: TGCGCCAGCAGCCAACCTCAAGTCTCCTACGAGCAGTACTTC.